These T cell receptor beta chains were read from a single sample in a study of shared clonotypes between healthy human individuals. The method was immunoSEQ multiplex PCR; TCRdb's version includes in-frame clones alone and lacks a portion of them. The repertoire consists of millions of clones, with roughly 93% occurring once and the leading ten covering 0.39%. Sequenced: naive CD4+ T cells from PBMCs. Receptors were obtained from a man younger than 35 in good health. Some clones in this sample may be carry-over from other donors' samples. The CDR3 runs from the conserved cysteine through the conserved F or W. The D gene is left open where the match is weak. The size field is filled for only some rows; it gives once, few, many or a size class.

v_call	clone_size	j_call	d_call	cdr3_length	cdr3_aa	cdr3_nt
TRBV25-1	NA	TRBJ1-1	TRBD1	15	CASSEPGQGDTEAFF	TGTGCCAGCAGTGAACCGGGACAGGGAGACACTGAAGCTTTCTTT
TRBV29-1	NA	TRBJ2-3	TRBD2	15	CSVIIAGGATDTQYF	TGCAGCGTCATTATAGCGGGAGGGGCCACAGATACGCAGTATTTT
TRBV7-9	NA	TRBJ2-1	NA	16	CASSLGAASRYNEQFF	TGTGCCAGCAGCTTAGGCGCTGCTAGCCGTTACAATGAGCAGTTCTTC
TRBV19	NA	TRBJ1-2	NA	14	CASSIENWNYGYTF	TGTGCCAGTAGTATAGAAAATTGGAACTATGGCTACACCTTC
TRBV6-1	once	TRBJ2-5	TRBD1	13	CASRQGGQETQYF	TGTGCCAGCAGACAGGGGGGTCAAGAGACCCAGTACTTC
TRBV5-1	NA	TRBJ2-5	NA	15	CASSSPRGGQETQYF	TGCGCCAGCAGCTCCCCAAGGGGTGGGCAAGAGACCCAGTACTTC
TRBV11-2	NA	TRBJ2-7	TRBD2	17	CASSLDLRLAGAYEQYF	TGTGCCAGCAGCTTAGATTTGAGGCTAGCGGGGGCCTACGAGCAGTACTTC
TRBV5-1	NA	TRBJ2-3	NA	14	CASRSEWGTDTQYF	TGCGCCAGCAGGTCGGAGTGGGGCACAGATACGCAGTATTTT
TRBV30	NA	TRBJ1-2	NA	17	CAWSVSRTFYPEHGYTF	TGTGCCTGGAGTGTATCTCGCACCTTTTACCCTGAGCATGGCTACACCTTC
TRBV5-1	NA	TRBJ2-2	TRBD2	15	CASSLTSGNPGELFF	TGCGCCAGCAGCTTAACTAGCGGGAACCCCGGGGAGCTGTTTTTT
TRBV19	NA	TRBJ2-7	NA	15	CASRSWDGGTYEQYF	TGTGCCAGTAGATCATGGGACGGCGGCACCTACGAGCAGTACTTC
TRBV25-1	NA	TRBJ2-7	TRBD1	14	CASRGGTGTYEQYF	TGTGCCAGCAGGGGCGGGACAGGTACCTACGAGCAGTACTTC
TRBV5-1	NA	TRBJ1-2	TRBD1	13	CASSSTTGGGYTF	TGCGCCAGCAGCTCAACGACAGGGGGAGGCTACACCTTC
TRBV7-3	NA	TRBJ2-3	TRBD2	15	CASSPLAGGTDTQYF	TGTGCCAGCAGCCCCCTAGCGGGAGGGACAGATACGCAGTATTTT
TRBV12-5	NA	TRBJ2-7	TRBD2	15	CASGLVRLAGYEQYF	TGTGCTAGTGGTTTGGTACGGCTAGCGGGATACGAGCAGTACTTC
TRBV6-1	NA	TRBJ1-2	NA	14	CASSEALGIYGYTF	TGTGCCAGCAGTGAAGCGCTCGGGATCTATGGCTACACCTTC
TRBV19	NA	TRBJ2-3	NA	17	CASSPERVAELRDTQYF	TGTGCCAGTAGTCCTGAAAGGGTAGCGGAGCTACGAGATACGCAGTATTTT
TRBV6-5	NA	TRBJ1-1	NA	11	CASRQNTEAFF	TGTGCCAGCAGACAAAACACTGAAGCTTTCTTT
TRBV2	once	TRBJ1-4	NA	12	CASRGDGEKLFF	TGTGCCAGCAGGGGGGACGGTGAAAAACTGTTTTTT
TRBV11-2	NA	TRBJ1-1	TRBD1	14	CASSLVRGHTEAFF	TGTGCCAGCAGCTTAGTCAGGGGGCACACTGAAGCTTTCTTT
TRBV11-2	NA	TRBJ1-2	TRBD1	12	CASSPGQGYYTF	TGTGCCAGCAGCCCGGGACAGGGGTACTACACCTTC